These 30 T cell receptor beta chains came from one sample sequenced in a study of blood T cell repertoires in COVID-19. The protocol was immunoSEQ multiplex PCR, while the TCRdb copy is restricted to in-frame clones and leaves out a portion. In the table there are tens of thousands of clones, approximately 80% of which are singletons. The material sequenced was peripheral blood. These receptors all come from a human donor in a cohort sampled during active COVID-19.

V usage is TRBV5-1 and J usage is TRBJ2-7; weak D call: TRBD2 (5 bases). The CDR3 consists of 14 residues. CDR1 and CDR2 (germline): SGHRS, YFSETQ. V was pared by 4 bases and J by 2 bases, with 13 bases between. The CDR3: CASSPVDGTYEQYF. The CDR3 nucleotides are TGCGCCAGCAGCCCCGTTGACGGGACCTACGAGCAGTACTTC.

The V and J genes are TRBV20-1 and TRBJ2-6; D gene unclear. Trimming took 3 bases from V and 0 from J, leaving 6 bases between them. The CDR3 runs 14 residues. Per the germline V gene, CDR1 is DFQATT and CDR2 is SNEGSKA (reference sequence). The CDR3 DNA reads TGCAGTGCTAGTTCCTCCTCTGGGGCCAACGTCCTGACTTTC. Amino acid sequence: CSASSSSGANVLTF.

This clone turned up a few times. This chain connects TRBV5-1 to TRBJ2-2; 10 positions match TRBD1. The trim removed 7 bases at V and 7 bases at J, leaving 7 bases unmatched. From germline, CDR1 is SGHRS and CDR2 YFSETQ. The CDR3 totals 14 residues. CDR3 coding DNA: TGCGCCAGCGATGACAGGGGGCAGGGCGGGGAGCTGTTTTTT. Translating gives CASDDRGQGGELFF.

The chain recombines TRBV5-1 with TRBJ2-5; tentatively, D is TRBD1 (5 bases). The germline CDR1 and CDR2 sequences are SGHRS and YFSETQ. V was pared by 4 bases and J by 9 bases, with 16 bases between. The CDR3 contains 13 residues. DNA of the CDR3: TGCGCCAGCAGCCTAGGGGCTCTTGATGCCCAGTACTTC. It is translated as CASSLGALDAQYF.

This clone was counted between two and nine times. The chain links TRBV28 to TRBJ1-1; D is unresolved. Germline assignment: CDR1 MDHEN and CDR2 SYDVKM. Between the trimmed V and J ends, which lost 4 bases and 12 bases, there was a span of 18 bases. The CDR3 loop spans 13 amino acids. The CDR3 DNA sequence: TGTGCCAGCAGTTCTCGGGAGGCAGGTAGACCTTTCTTT. Its protein is CASSSREAGRPFF.

The rearrangement joins TRBV21-1 to TRBJ2-7; the table's D call, TRBD1, was not checked against the DNA. TRBV21-1 is an annotated pseudogene. This CDR3 has 14 residues. Written as DNA, the CDR3 is TGTGCCAGCAGCAAAAGGGGCAGGGGATACGAGCAGTACTTC. Its protein is CASSKRGRGYEQYF.

The gene calls are TRBV5-1 and TRBJ1-2, with D maybe TRBD1 (6 bases). Germline V CDR1 and CDR2: SGHRS, YFSETQ. The V end lost 0 bases, the J end lost 4 bases, and 7 bases lay between the germline ends. The CDR3 sequence is 13 residues long. CDR3 sequence reads: CASSLGGGYGYTF. The CDR3 coding sequence is TGCGCCAGCAGCTTGGGAGGGGGCTATGGCTACACCTTC.

This chain joins TRBV6-6 and TRBJ2-1, with 10 bases that match TRBD2. From germline, CDR1 is MNHNY and CDR2 SVGAGI (reference sequence). V was clipped by 0 bases and J by 6 bases; unmatched bases: 2. This CDR3 has 15 amino acids. CDR3 amino acids: CASSYSRTSGNEQFF. The CDR3 coding sequence is TGTGCCAGCAGTTACTCAAGGACTAGCGGCAATGAGCAGTTCTTC.

The chain uses TRBV7-9 and TRBJ1-2; TRBD1 matches at 8 bases. V was pared by 5 bases and J by 8 bases, with 7 bases of the junction left unmatched. This CDR3 region has 13 residues. CDR1 and CDR2 from the germline V gene are SEHNR and FQNEAQ (reference sequence). The CDR3 nucleotides are TGTGCCAGCAGCCATGAGTGGGACAGGGGCTACACCTTC. It is translated as CASSHEWDRGYTF.

This clone was counted a few times. The V and J genes are TRBV30 and TRBJ1-1; D is perhaps TRBD1 (5 bases). V lost 1 base and J lost 4, with 7 bases in between. Germline CDR1 GTSNPN, CDR2 SVGIG (reference sequence). This CDR3 region has 12 residues. CDR3 sequence (DNA): TGTGCCTGGAGTGGAAGGGGCACTGAAGCTTTCTTT. It codes for CAWSGRGTEAFF.

The rearrangement joins TRBV18 to TRBJ1-5; no clear D. V dropped 2 bases and J dropped 3 bases, with 8 bases sitting between them. The CDR3 spans 14 residues. Germline lookup yields CDR1 KGHSH and CDR2 LQKENI. CDR3 in DNA: TGTGCCAGCTCACCAGACGGGGTCAATCAGCCCCAGCATTTT. Translating gives CASSPDGVNQPQHF. The full variable domain, rest sourced from reference TRBV18 and TRBJ1-5, is NAGVMQNPRHLVRRRGQEARLRCSPMKGHSHVYWYRQLPEEGLKFMVYLQKENIIDESGMPKERFSAEFPKEGPSILRIQQVVRGDSAAYFCASSPDGVNQPQHFGDGTRLSIL.

This clone was observed a handful of times. This chain joins TRBV19 and TRBJ2-7; 11 nucleotides align to TRBD2. Germline values: CDR1 LNHDA, CDR2 SQIVND (reference sequence). The CDR3 runs 16 residues. V dropped 4 bases and J dropped 3; count of bases not matched to a gene: 8. The CDR3: CASSSSGGARYYEQYF. The CDR3 DNA follows: TGTGCCAGTAGTAGTAGCGGGGGGGCCAGATACTACGAGCAGTACTTC.

This clone was observed a single time. The chain is built from TRBV11-1 and TRBJ1-1; tentative D call: TRBD1 (5 bases). CDR3 length: 14 residues. The V end lost 5 bases, the J end lost 3 bases, and 13 bases lay between the germline ends. Looked up from germline, CDR1 is SGHAT and CDR2 is FQDESV (reference sequence). This chain's CDR3 is CASSPLTAHTEAFF. The CDR3 DNA follows: TGTGCCAGCAGCCCCCTGACAGCCCACACTGAAGCTTTCTTT.

V is TRBV11-2 and J is TRBJ2-2; TRBD1 matches at 7 bases. The germline CDR1 and CDR2 sequences are SGHAT and FQNNGV. V was clipped by 1 base and J by 5 bases; unmatched bases: 7. The CDR3 totals 16 residues. CDR3 loop: CASSLVLTGWTGELFF. CDR3 DNA sequence: TGTGCCAGCAGCTTAGTCTTGACAGGGTGGACCGGGGAGCTGTTTTTT.

This clone was seen just once. V gene TRBV6-2 or TRBV6-3 combines with J gene TRBJ1-2; no firm D call. This CDR3 has 13 amino acids. The germline V gene has CDR1 MNHEY and CDR2 SVGEGT. The V gene lost 5 bases and the J gene lost 0 bases, with 7 bases spanning the gap. Written as DNA, the CDR3 is TGTGCCAGCAGTGATGGAGCTAACTATGGCTACACCTTC. As protein: CASSDGANYGYTF.

This clone has only one observation. J is TRBJ1-1 and V is TRBV18, with D unclear. The CDR3 consists of 16 residues. Looked up from germline, CDR1 is KGHSH and CDR2 is LQKENI. The V and J ends lost 0 bases and 3 bases respectively, with 14 bases between them. CDR3 nucleotides: TGTGCCAGCTCACCACCGTCCTTAGCTCGTCACACTGAAGCTTTCTTT. It specifies CASSPPSLARHTEAFF.

The CDR3 DNA follows: TGTGCCAGCAGTCCATGGCGGGACCGAGAGACCCAGTACTTC. Protein sequence: CASSPWRDRETQYF. The chain couples TRBV27 to TRBJ2-5; D perhaps matches TRBD2 (6 bases). CDR1 and CDR2 (germline): MNHEY, SMNVEV (reference sequence). V was clipped by 5 bases and J by 4 bases, with 14 bases between them. The CDR3 loop spans 14 amino acids.

The chain uses TRBV24-1 and TRBJ1-2, with 9 bases identical to TRBD1. The J segment lost 5 bases and the V segment lost 3 bases, leaving 3 bases of the junction unmatched. The CDR3 extends over 14 amino acids. Germline CDR1 reads KGHDR; CDR2 reads SFDVKD. CDR3 region: CATSDTGGSYGYTF. CDR3 in DNA: TGTGCCACCAGTGATACAGGGGGCTCTTATGGCTACACCTTC.

The chain employs TRBV10-3 and TRBJ2-3; weak D call: TRBD1 (7 bases). There are 13 residues in the CDR3. CDR1 ENHRY and CDR2 SYGVKD come from the germline V gene. V was clipped by 10 bases and J by 2 bases, with 13 bases between them. In DNA form, the CDR3 reads TGTGCCAGTTCAGGGGGGACCACAGATACGCAGTATTTT. It specifies CASSGGTTDTQYF.

The chain has TRBV6-6 and TRBJ2-5; 13 nucleotides line up with TRBD2. The CDR3 runs 14 residues. After removal of 8 bases from V and 10 bases from J, the junction contained 10 bases not matched to a gene. The germline CDR1 and CDR2 sequences are MNHNY and SVGAGI (reference sequence). In DNA, the CDR3 is TGTGCCAGCGGCCGGACTAGCGGGGGAGAGGACCAGTACTTC. Amino acids: CASGRTSGGEDQYF.

The genes are TRBV3-1 (or the pseudogene TRBV3-2) and TRBJ1-1, with D hard to call. V was trimmed by 2 bases and J by 5 bases, leaving 9 bases between them. This CDR3 is 13 amino acids long. CDR1 and CDR2 from the germline V gene are LGHDT and YNNKEL (reference sequence). The CDR3 DNA reads TGTGCCAGCAGCCAATTTAGCCTGACTGAAGCTTTCTTT. Amino acid sequence: CASSQFSLTEAFF.

The chain joins TRBV2 to TRBJ2-3; 7 bases agree with TRBD2. The V and J ends lost 8 bases and 2 bases, in that order; junction bases with no gene match: 7. Germline-derived CDR1 and CDR2 are SNHLY and FYNNEI. The CDR3 contains 14 residues. CDR3 protein: CASQGLFATDTQYF. Here the CDR3 DNA reads TGTGCCAGCCAGGGACTATTCGCCACAGATACGCAGTATTTT.

V gene TRBV9 combines with J gene TRBJ2-5, with 8 bases fitting TRBD1. Losses at the gene ends were 3 bases for V and 0 bases for J; bases not matched to a gene: 4. Germline assignment: CDR1 SGDLS and CDR2 YYNGEE. The CDR3 loop spans 15 amino acids. Here the CDR3 reads CASSGQGSYQETQYF. The CDR3 DNA reads as TGTGCCAGCAGCGGACAGGGGAGCTACCAAGAGACCCAGTACTTC. The whole variable domain, filled in from reference TRBV9 and TRBJ2-5, reads DSGVTQTPKHLITATGQRVTLRCSPRSGDLSVYWYQQSLDQGLQFLIQYYNGEERAKGNILERFSAQQFPDLHSELNLSSLELGDSALYFCASSGQGSYQETQYFGPGTRLLVL.

This clone was recorded only once. This chain connects TRBV10-2 to TRBJ2-7; TRBD2 matches at 9 bases. V dropped 7 bases and J dropped 2; count of bases not matched to a gene: 9. Germline CDR1 WSHSY, CDR2 SAAADI. This CDR3 is built from 15 residues. CDR3 DNA sequence: TGCGCCAGCATGAATTTAGCGGGGGCTCCCTACGAGCAGTACTTC. This translates into CASMNLAGAPYEQYF.

The CDR3 region has the DNA TGTGCCAGCAGCTTAGCAGCGTCTGACGAGCAGTACTTC. Protein sequence: CASSLAASDEQYF. The chain couples TRBV7-9 to TRBJ2-7; D not certain. Germline CDR1 reads SEHNR; CDR2 reads FQNEAQ (reference sequence). The V gene lost 0 bases and the J gene lost 5 bases, with 8 bases spanning the gap. CDR3 length equals 13 residues.

The sample holds one count of this clone. V usage is TRBV5-1 and J usage is TRBJ1-1, with 8 bases fitting TRBD1. The CDR3 runs to 15 residues. CDR1 and CDR2 from the germline V gene are SGHRS and YFSETQ. Trimming at V came to 2 bases and at J to 5 bases, leaving 8 bases not matched to a gene. CDR3 loop: CASSLDQGARTEAFF. The CDR3 nucleotides are TGCGCCAGCAGCTTAGATCAGGGGGCGCGAACTGAAGCTTTCTTT. Using reference TRBV5-1 and TRBJ1-1 for the parts outside the CDR3, the full variable domain is KAGVTQTPRYLIKTRGQQVTLSCSPISGHRSVSWYQQTPGQGLQFLFEYFSETQRNKGNFPGRFSGRQFSNSRSEMNVSTLELGDSALYLCASSLDQGARTEAFFGQGTRLTVV.

This clone was seen a single time. The chain has TRBV5-4 and TRBJ2-6; D gene ambiguous. The germline V and J ends were trimmed by 1 base and 0 bases, with 5 bases remaining between them. This CDR3 has 15 residues. CDR1 is SGHNT, CDR2 YYREEE, per germline (reference sequence). The CDR3 loop reads CASSLPHSGANVLTF. The CDR3 DNA sequence: TGTGCCAGCAGCTTGCCCCACTCTGGGGCCAACGTCCTGACTTTC.

The J gene is TRBJ2-7, the V gene TRBV19; D may be TRBD2 (6 bases). Germline V gives CDR1 LNHDA, CDR2 SQIVND (reference sequence). V was shortened by 6 bases and J by 5 bases, with 20 bases between the two germline ends. The CDR3 is 15 amino acids. As DNA, the CDR3 is TGTGCCAGTAGCCCTTTGGACTACCTGAGCAACGAGCAGTACTTC. This gives the protein CASSPLDYLSNEQYF.

This chain joins TRBV5-1 and TRBJ1-2; 9 bases are a match to TRBD1. The V gene end was trimmed by 5 bases and the J gene end by 4 bases; junction bases not matched to a gene: 6. The germline V gene encodes CDR1 SGHRS and CDR2 YFSETQ. There are 14 residues in the CDR3. The DNA for the CDR3 is TGCGCCAGCAGTGCGACAGGGGGAGCCTATGGCTACACCTTC. Protein: CASSATGGAYGYTF.

CDR3 region: CASSPSGGGGTEAFF. The CDR3 coding sequence is TGCGCCAGCAGCCCGTCCGGGGGAGGTGGCACTGAAGCTTTCTTT. The chain recombines TRBV5-1 with TRBJ1-1; a weak D match, TRBD1 (5 bases). V lost 4 bases, J lost 4 bases, and 17 bases lay in between. The CDR3 has 15 residues. The germline gives CDR1 SGHRS, CDR2 YFSETQ.